This T cell receptor (beta chain) was found in a study of T cells after posttransplantation cyclophosphamide. General observations from the study: Recipient CMV seropositivity and CMV reactivation strongly tracked TRB clonality. Donor CD8+ memory clones often dominated recipient blood repertoires at later times.

Germline values: CDR1 SGHRS, CDR2 YFSETQ. This CDR3 is 16 amino acids long. J was trimmed by 6 bases and V by 4 bases; bases with no gene match: 12. To note about this clone: No antigen is known for it.

The assay was immunoSEQ multiplex PCR, and TCRdb's table has in-frame clones only and misses some. This table has 30,000 to 45,000 clones, 78% appearing once. A marrow graft followed busulfan-fludarabine conditioning, with cyclophosphamide on days +3 and +4. The rearrangement links TRBV5-1 to TRBJ2-2, with 7 bases lining up with TRBD2. Sequencing was performed on CD4+ T cells sorted from blood, taken 1,700 to 2,000 days after a stem cell transplant with posttransplant cyclophosphamide. The sequence derives from a female patient aged 40-49 years who received an allogeneic stem cell transplant from a related donor, was CMV-positive, and had no GVHD. Some T cells may be the graft donor's. DNA for the CDR3: TGCGCCAGCAGCCCGCTGGAGACTAGCTTGGCCGGGGAGCTGTTTTTT. It yields the protein CASSPLETSLAGELFF.